This passage covers 20 T cell receptor beta chains from one sample sequenced in a study of Graves' ophthalmopathy and Graves' hyperthyroidism. As the template, RNA transcripts were used to amplify TCR beta CDR3 regions. HTBI primers were employed in first-round RT-PCR, then a second-round multiplex PCR followed. TCRdb re-called the multiplex PCR reads with MiXCR, one entry per CDR3 protein. The table has over a million distinct CDR3 sequences, less than 45% seen once. The sample taken for sequencing was peripheral blood or thyroid tissue (not recorded which). The receptors shown here come from an adult man with Graves' hyperthyroidism.

This chain uses TRBV4-2 with TRBJ2-7, with TRBD1 as a possible D gene (6 bases). This CDR3 comprises 18 residues. V shed 0 bases and J shed 0 bases, with 18 bases lying between them. Germline-derived CDR1 and CDR2 are LGHNA and YNFKEQ. The chain's CDR3 is CASSQDLAGTHISYEQYF. In nucleotides, the CDR3 is TGTGCCAGCAGCCAAGATCTCGCCGGGACACACATCTCCTACGAGCAGTACTTC.

Concerning this clonotype itself: One end of the junction varies from germline; a read error may be responsible. V and J are TRBV5-1 and TRBJ1-5, with no clear D. Germline lookup yields CDR1 SGHRS and CDR2 YFSETQ. CDR3 length: 14 amino acids. The CDR3 DNA is TGTGCCAGCAGCTTCCTCCATAGCAATCAGCCCCAGCATTTT. Protein: CASSFLHSNQPQHF.

This clonotype appeared a single time. The CDR3 DNA reads TGTGCCAGCAGCGGGGGACTAGCGGGAAAGAATGAGCAGTTCTTC. It encodes CASSGGLAGKNEQFF. The V and J genes are TRBV9 and TRBJ2-1; TRBD2 matches at 13 bases. The length of the CDR3 is 15 residues. The J segment lost 7 bases and the V segment lost 3 bases, leaving 4 bases of the junction unmatched. In germline, CDR1 is SGDLS, CDR2 YYNGEE.

This clonotype was observed many times. The chain combines TRBV7-8 with TRBJ2-7; D is possibly TRBD1 (5 bases). CDR1 SGHVS and CDR2 FQNEAQ come from the germline V gene. The CDR3 spans 15 residues. With 4 bases removed from V and 1 base from J, the gap between germline ends came to 14 bases. The chain's CDR3 is CASSSNDKGSYEQYF. The CDR3 DNA follows: TGTGCCAGCAGCTCAAACGATAAGGGGTCCTACGAGCAGTACTTC.

This clonotype was recorded at least ten times. The chain recombines TRBV20-1 with TRBJ1-2; 7 bases line up with TRBD1. The CDR3 runs to 13 residues. The germline gives CDR1 DFQATT, CDR2 SNEGSKA (reference sequence). With 0 bases clipped from V and 12 bases from J, the junction kept 10 bases outside the gene matches. Here the CDR3 reads CSARERSTGTHTF. The CDR3 DNA follows: TGCAGTGCTAGAGAAAGATCGACAGGGACCCACACCTTC.

This chain joins TRBV28 and TRBJ1-4; 8 bases are a match to TRBD1. The length of the CDR3 is 14 residues. V dropped 3 bases and J dropped 7; count of bases not matched to a gene: 4. Germline values: CDR1 MDHEN, CDR2 SYDVKM. CDR3 DNA sequence: TGTGCCAGCAGTTTGGCAGGGGGCTCTGAAAAACTGTTTTTT. Encoded protein: CASSLAGGSEKLFF.

This clonotype was counted at least ten times. The genes are TRBV11-2 and TRBJ2-5, with unresolved D. The CDR3 extends over 13 amino acids. Per the germline V gene, CDR1 is SGHAT and CDR2 is FQNNGV. The V end lost 4 bases, the J end lost 2 bases, and 8 bases lay between the germline ends. The CDR3 DNA sequence: TGTGCCAGCAGCTCCGTCCTTCAAGAGACCCAGTACTTC. It translates to CASSSVLQETQYF.

The rearrangement joins TRBV10-3 to TRBJ1-1; 9 nucleotides align to TRBD1. Trimming cost V 10 bases and J 4 bases; bases outside gene matches: 7. Germline loops: CDR1 ENHRY, CDR2 SYGVKD. This CDR3 region has 13 residues. CDR3 protein: CASKQGAGTEAFF. CDR3 bases: TGTGCCAGCAAACAGGGGGCCGGCACTGAAGCTTTCTTT.

The genes are TRBV24-1 and TRBJ2-2; no clear D. The V and J ends lost 7 bases and 3 bases respectively, with 11 bases between them. The germline V gene has CDR1 KGHDR and CDR2 SFDVKD. The CDR3 loop spans 14 amino acids. Written as DNA, the CDR3 is TGTGCCACCAGGGCCCACAGAGACACCGGGGAGCTGTTTTTT. Encoded protein: CATRAHRDTGELFF.

This chain uses TRBV20-1 with TRBJ2-7; perhaps TRBD1 as D (5 bases). This CDR3 is 12 amino acids long. V was pared by 7 bases and J by 4 bases, with 14 bases between. The germline V gene has CDR1 DFQATT and CDR2 SNEGSKA (reference sequence). The CDR3, as DNA: TGCAGTGTCGATCAGGGAAAATACGAGCAGTACTTC. It encodes CSVDQGKYEQYF.

The genes are TRBV29-1 and TRBJ2-5; 8 bases map to TRBD2. Per germline, CDR1 SQVTM and CDR2 ANQGSEA. The CDR3 sequence is 12 residues long. Trimming at V came to 6 bases and at J to 5 bases, leaving 5 bases not matched to a gene. In DNA form, the CDR3 reads TGCAGCGTCCGCGGGGGGCTGGAGACCCAGTACTTC. This sequence encodes CSVRGGLETQYF.

In its sample, this clonotype was seen a few times. The chain has TRBV5-1 and TRBJ2-7, with no clear D. V lost 4 bases to trimming and J lost 0 bases, with 8 bases between them. The CDR3 has 13 residues. Per the germline V gene, CDR1 is SGHRS and CDR2 is YFSETQ. The CDR3 DNA follows: TGCGCCAGCAGCAACCAGCTCTCCTACGAGCAGTACTTC. It yields the protein CASSNQLSYEQYF.

Comments on this clonotype: Just one base apart from a much larger clone, this may be a read error. The chain is built from TRBV7-2 and TRBJ1-1, with 7 bases identical to TRBD1. CDR1 and CDR2 from the germline V gene are SGHTA and FQGNSA. V gave up 5 bases and J gave up 6 bases; unmatched junction bases: 9. The CDR3 is made up of 14 amino acids. In nucleotides, the CDR3 is TGTGCCAGCAGCCCAGGGGGTATGGACGCTGAAGCTTTCTTT. Translation gives CASSPGGMDAEAFF.

The rearrangement joins TRBV7-2 to TRBJ2-7; the D call may be TRBD1 or TRBD2 (6 bases each). Trimming left V 4 bases short and J 6 bases short, with 13 bases between. Germline values: CDR1 SGHTA, CDR2 FQGNSA. This CDR3 comprises 13 residues. CDR3 nucleotide sequence: TGTGCCAGCAGCTCAAGGGGGGCATTCGAGCAGTACTTC. Translated, it gives CASSSRGAFEQYF.

This clonotype has ten or more counts. This chain links TRBV9 with TRBJ2-5; D may be TRBD2 (7 bases). Trimming stripped 0 bases from V and 1 base from J, with 10 bases between. From germline, CDR1 is SGDLS and CDR2 YYNGEE. The CDR3 sequence is 15 residues long. CDR3 in amino acids: CASSVAGGAQETQYF. Here the CDR3 DNA reads TGTGCCAGCAGCGTAGCTGGGGGGGCCCAAGAGACCCAGTACTTC. The complete variable domain, with remaining parts taken from reference TRBV9 and TRBJ2-5, reads DSGVTQTPKHLITATGQRVTLRCSPRSGDLSVYWYQQSLDQGLQFLIQYYNGEERAKGNILERFSAQQFPDLHSELNLSSLELGDSALYFCASSVAGGAQETQYFGPGTRLLVL.

This clonotype was seen many times. DNA for the CDR3: TGTGCCACCAGCAGAGAGAGACAGGGGGCGAAGACCCAGTACTTC. Residues: CATSRERQGAKTQYF. The chain recombines TRBV15 with TRBJ2-5, with TRBD1 matching 10 bases. Per germline, CDR1 LNHNV and CDR2 YYDKDF (reference sequence). The CDR3 is 15 residues long. The V segment lost 0 bases and the J segment 6 bases; nucleotides outside the gene matches: 4.

The chain uses TRBV12-3 or TRBV12-4 and TRBJ2-7; D perhaps matches TRBD2 (5 bases). The CDR3 has 13 amino acids. V was trimmed by 4 bases and J by 9 bases, leaving 16 bases between them. Written as DNA, the CDR3 is TGTGCCAGCAGTTCACGAGAGAAAAGCGGGCAGTACTTC. Protein: CASSSREKSGQYF.

The chain has TRBV4-3 and TRBJ1-6; unclear D gene. CDR1 is LGHNA, CDR2 YSLEER, per germline. Trimming took off 4 bases at V and 7 bases at J, with 20 bases between the two ends. There are 17 residues in the CDR3. Here the CDR3 DNA reads TGCGCCAGCAGCCCCTCTTTGAGCGGCCGGGCAAATTCACCCCTCCACTTT. As protein: CASSPSLSGRANSPLHF.

The rearrangement joins TRBV5-1 to TRBJ2-3; possibly TRBD1 for D (6 bases). Germline V gene data show CDR1 as SGHRS and CDR2 as YFSETQ. The CDR3 spans 17 residues. Trimming shortened V by 0 bases and J by 1 base, and 15 bases separated the two germline ends. The CDR3: CASSLDSRGFRTDTQYF. CDR3 bases: TGCGCCAGCAGCTTGGATAGCAGGGGATTCCGCACAGATACGCAGTATTTT.

This clonotype was seen a handful of times. V gene TRBV7-2 combines with J gene TRBJ2-2; 7 positions agree with TRBD2. CDR3 length: 15 residues. Per germline, CDR1 SGHTA and CDR2 FQGNSA. V shed 5 bases, J shed 4 bases, and the junction held 7 bases outside the gene matches. CDR3 DNA sequence: TGTGCCAGCAGCCTCATCTGGGGGGGCACCGGGGAGCTGTTTTTT. Its protein product is CASSLIWGGTGELFF. The variable domain in full, completed from reference TRBV7-2 and TRBJ2-2, reads GAGVSQSPSNKVTEKGKDVELRCDPISGHTALYWYRQSLGQGLEFLIYFQGNSAPDKSGLPSDRFSAERTGGSVSTLTIQRTQQEDSAVYLCASSLIWGGTGELFFGEGSRLTVL.